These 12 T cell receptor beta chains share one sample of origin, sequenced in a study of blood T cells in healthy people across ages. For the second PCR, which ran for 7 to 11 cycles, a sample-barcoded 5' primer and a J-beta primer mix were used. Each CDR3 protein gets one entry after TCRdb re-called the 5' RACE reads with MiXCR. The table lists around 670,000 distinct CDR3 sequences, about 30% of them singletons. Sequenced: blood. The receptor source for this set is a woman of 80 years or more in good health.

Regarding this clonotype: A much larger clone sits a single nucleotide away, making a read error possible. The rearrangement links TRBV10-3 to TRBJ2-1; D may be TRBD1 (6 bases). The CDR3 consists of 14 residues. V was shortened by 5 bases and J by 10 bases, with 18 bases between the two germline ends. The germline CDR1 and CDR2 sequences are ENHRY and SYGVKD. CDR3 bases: TGTGCCATCAGTCCACAGGGTGGGCACTACGAGCAGTTCTTC. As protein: CAISPQGGHYEQFF.

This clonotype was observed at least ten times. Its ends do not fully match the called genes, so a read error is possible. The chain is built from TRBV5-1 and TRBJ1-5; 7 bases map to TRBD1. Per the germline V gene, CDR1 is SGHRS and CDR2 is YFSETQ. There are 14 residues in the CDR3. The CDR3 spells CASSFTGGNQPQHF. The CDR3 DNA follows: TGTGCCAGCAGCTTTACAGGGGGCAATCAGCCCCAGCATTTT.

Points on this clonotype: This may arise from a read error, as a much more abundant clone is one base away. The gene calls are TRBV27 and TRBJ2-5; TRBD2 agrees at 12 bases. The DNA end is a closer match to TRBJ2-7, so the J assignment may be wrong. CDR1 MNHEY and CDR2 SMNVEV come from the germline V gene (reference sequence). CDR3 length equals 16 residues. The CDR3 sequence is CASSSVLAGGCYEQYF. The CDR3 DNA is TGTGCCAGCAGTTCAGTACTAGCGGGGGGTTGCTACGAGCAGTACTTC.

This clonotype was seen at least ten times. This CDR3 is CSARDPVGRETQYF. The CDR3 DNA is TGCAGTGCTAGAGATCCCGTGGGGAGAGAGACCCAGTACTTC. V gene TRBV20-1 combines with J gene TRBJ2-5; possible D gene TRBD2, 5 bases. Germline loops: CDR1 DFQATT, CDR2 SNEGSKA (reference sequence). The ends were cut back, 0 bases at V and 4 bases at J, with 12 bases in the middle. CDR3 length equals 14 residues.

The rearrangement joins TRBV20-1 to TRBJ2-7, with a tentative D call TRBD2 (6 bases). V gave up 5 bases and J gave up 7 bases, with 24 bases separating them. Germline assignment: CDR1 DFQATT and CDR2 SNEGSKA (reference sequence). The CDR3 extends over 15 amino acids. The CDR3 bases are TGCAGTGCTTCGCCCATAGCGGACTCCTACAATGAGCAGTACTTC. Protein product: CSASPIADSYNEQYF.

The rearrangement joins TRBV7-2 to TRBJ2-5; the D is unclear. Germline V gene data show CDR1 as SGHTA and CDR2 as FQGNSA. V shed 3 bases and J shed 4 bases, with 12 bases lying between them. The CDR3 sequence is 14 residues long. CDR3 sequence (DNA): TGTGCCAGCAGCTTCAACCCCGGGTCAGAGACCCAGTACTTC. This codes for CASSFNPGSETQYF.

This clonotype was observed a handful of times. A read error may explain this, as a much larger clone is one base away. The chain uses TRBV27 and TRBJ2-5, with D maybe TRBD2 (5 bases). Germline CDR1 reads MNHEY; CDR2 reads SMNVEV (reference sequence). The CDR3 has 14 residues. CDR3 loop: CASSPIFTGETRYF. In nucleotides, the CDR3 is TGTGCCAGCAGTCCGATATTTACTGGGGAGACCCGGTACTTC.

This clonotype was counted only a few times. The CDR3 sequence is CSAPRASGESPLHF. CDR3 coding DNA: TGCAGTGCTCCGAGGGCCAGCGGGGAGTCACCCCTCCACTTT. The chain couples TRBV20-1 to TRBJ1-6; no firm D call. The CDR3 sequence is 14 residues long. The V gene lost 5 bases and the J gene lost 10 bases, with 18 bases spanning the gap. Germline CDR1 DFQATT, CDR2 SNEGSKA (reference sequence).

In DNA, the CDR3 is TGTGCCAGCACGGAAAAAAGTAGCTCCTACGAGCAGTACTTC. Amino acids: CASTEKSSSYEQYF. The chain is built from TRBV6-1 and TRBJ2-7; D not certain. The CDR3 runs 14 residues. Trimming pared 7 bases from V and 0 bases from J, leaving 13 bases between. Germline V lookup: CDR1 MNHNS, CDR2 SASEGT.

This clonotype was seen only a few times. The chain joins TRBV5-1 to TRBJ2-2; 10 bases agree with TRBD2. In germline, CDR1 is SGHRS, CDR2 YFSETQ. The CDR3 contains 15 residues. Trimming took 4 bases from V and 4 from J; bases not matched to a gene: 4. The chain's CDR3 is CASSDKRGGTGELFF. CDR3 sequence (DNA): TGCGCCAGCAGCGACAAGCGGGGGGGCACCGGGGAGCTGTTTTTT.

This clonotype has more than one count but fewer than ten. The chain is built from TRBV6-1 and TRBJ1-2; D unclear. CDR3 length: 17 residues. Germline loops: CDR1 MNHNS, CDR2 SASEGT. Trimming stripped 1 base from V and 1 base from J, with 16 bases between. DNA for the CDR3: TGTGCCAGCAGTGAAGTTAGACCTGCCGCCTTTAACTATGGCTACACCTTC. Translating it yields CASSEVRPAAFNYGYTF.

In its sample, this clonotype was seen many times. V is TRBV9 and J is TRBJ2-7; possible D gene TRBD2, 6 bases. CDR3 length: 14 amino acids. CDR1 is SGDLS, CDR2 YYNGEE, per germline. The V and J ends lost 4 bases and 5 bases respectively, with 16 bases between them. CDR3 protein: CASSPRGRTDEQYF. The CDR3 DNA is TGTGCCAGCAGCCCACGGGGGAGAACTGACGAGCAGTACTTC.